This T cell receptor (beta chain) emerged from a study of T cells in Graves' hyperthyroidism and ophthalmopathy. Researchers amplified the TCR beta CDR3 regions from RNA transcripts. HTBI primers were employed in a first-round RT-PCR of the TCR CDR3. From the multiplex PCR reads, TCRdb called clonotypes with MiXCR, one entry per CDR3 protein. The repertoire includes roughly 800,000 distinct CDR3 sequences, more than 30% of them detected once, and 8% to 9% sits in the top ten. Absence of ophthalmopathy progression within 18 months defined stable Graves' hyperthyroidism. This sample holds PBMCs from roughly 10 ml fresh peripheral blood. General study results and limits: The model foresaw ophthalmopathy a median roughly 6 months prior to onset. From stable hyperthyroidism, ophthalmopathy was separated by a 13 V-J model.

V lost 1 base, J lost 6 bases, and 9 bases lay in between. The CDR3 runs to 13 residues. Per the germline V gene, CDR1 is SQVTM and CDR2 is ANQGSEA. This clonotype was detected once. The antigen is unknown. The J gene is TRBJ2-2, the V gene TRBV29-1; D is undetermined. Specimen: blood. The sequence derives from a man aged 18 to 30 with Graves' hyperthyroidism. The CDR3 protein is CSVEVGLAGELFF. CDR3 nucleotide sequence: TGCAGCGTTGAAGTGGGCTTGGCCGGGGAGCTGTTTTTT.